These T cell receptor beta chains were read from a single sample in a study of cytomegalovirus exposure and HLA in healthy donors. This table comes from immunoSEQ multiplex PCR, and its TCRdb copy is limited to in-frame clones, with some not included. The repertoire holds some 180,000 clones, with around three quarters as singletons. Sample: PBMCs. Receptors were obtained from a young man in good health and CMV-seronegative. Each CDR3 is given without its conserved first and last residue.

V gene: TRBV5-1; CDR3 protein: ASSLAGKNTEAF
V gene: TRBV4-2; CDR3 protein: ASSPAREPRDTQY
V gene: TRBV28; CDR3 protein: ASRQQGIRAYGYT
V gene: TRBV25-1; CDR3 protein: ASSEGTVSNQPQH
V gene: TRBV27; CDR3 protein: ASSLSFSSYEQY
V gene: TRBV28; CDR3 protein: ASTLGLGGREKLF
V gene: TRBV30; CDR3 protein: ARGGTGEVEQY
V gene: TRBV28; CDR3 protein: ASSFGGQKQY
V gene: TRBV2; CDR3 protein: ASSVSGRGTGELF
V gene: TRBV28; CDR3 protein: ASSSGGAYGYT
V gene: TRBV9; CDR3 protein: ASSAGTGGQAF
V gene: TRBV2; CDR3 protein: ASSEESAGVVIQY
V gene: TRBV14; CDR3 protein: ASSRAGGASGEQY
V gene: TRBV19; CDR3 protein: ASSRTGYGYT
V gene: TRBV10-1; CDR3 protein: ASSDTTYNEQF
V gene: TRBV7-9; CDR3 protein: ASSITGTAYEQY
V gene: TRBV19; CDR3 protein: ASSDRDRNYGYT
V gene: TRBV15; CDR3 protein: ATSREATVQFT
V gene: TRBV28; CDR3 protein: ASSSTSGSSYEQY
V gene: TRBV7-9; CDR3 protein: ASSLGTGGGYGYT
V gene: TRBV6-5; CDR3 protein: ASTDDRTSEQY
V gene: TRBV5-1; CDR3 protein: ASSLGGTNNQPQH
V gene: TRBV10-3; CDR3 protein: AISDTRESQY
V gene: TRBV12-2; CDR3 protein: ASRLAALTSGSAYEQY
V gene: TRBV11-2; CDR3 protein: ASRTVGQRGSTEAF
V gene: TRBV29-1; CDR3 protein: SVDSGRAGYEQY
V gene: TRBV30; CDR3 protein: AWSALAESGTGELF
V gene: TRBV28; CDR3 protein: ASRPLAGAAF